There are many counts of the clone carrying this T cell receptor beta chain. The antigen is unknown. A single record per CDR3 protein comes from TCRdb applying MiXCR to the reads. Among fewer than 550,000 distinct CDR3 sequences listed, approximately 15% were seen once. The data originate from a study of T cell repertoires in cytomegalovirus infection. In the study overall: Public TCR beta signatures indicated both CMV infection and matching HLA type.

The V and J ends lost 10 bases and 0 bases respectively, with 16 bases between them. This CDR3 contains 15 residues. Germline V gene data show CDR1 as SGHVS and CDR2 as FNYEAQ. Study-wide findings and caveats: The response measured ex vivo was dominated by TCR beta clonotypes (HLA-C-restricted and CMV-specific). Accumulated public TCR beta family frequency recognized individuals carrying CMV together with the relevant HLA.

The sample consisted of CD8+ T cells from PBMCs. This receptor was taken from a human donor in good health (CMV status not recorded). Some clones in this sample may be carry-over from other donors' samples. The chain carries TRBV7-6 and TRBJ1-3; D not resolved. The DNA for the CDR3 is TGTGCCACCTCGAGCGCACAGCACTCTGGAAACACCATATATTTT. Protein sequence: CATSSAQHSGNTIYF.